The rows below give T cell receptor beta chains drawn from one sample of a study of blood T cell repertoires in COVID-19. Only in-frame clones appear in the TCRdb table, and some are missing; sequencing was by immunoSEQ multiplex PCR. This repertoire shows tens of thousands of clones, 91% found once; its top ten account for under 6%. Sequencing was carried out using peripheral blood. The receptors stem from a human donor in a cohort sampled during active COVID-19. Both conserved end residues are part of each CDR3. D genes are given only for firm matches. Where a row states a size, it is once, few, many or the class of an expanded clone; other rows omit it.

V: TRBV5-1; D: TRBD2; J: TRBJ2-3; size: NA; CDR3: CASSPPGGGTDTQYF; DNA: TGCGCCAGCAGCCCCCCCGGGGGGGGGACAGATACGCAGTATTTT
V: TRBV30; D: NA; J: TRBJ2-2; size: NA; CDR3: CAGRGSGVGELFF; DNA: TGTGCCGGCAGGGGAAGTGGCGTAGGGGAGCTGTTTTTT
V: TRBV19; D: NA; J: TRBJ2-6; size: NA; CDR3: CASSIRGSGANVLTF; DNA: TGTGCCAGTAGTATCCGGGGCTCTGGGGCCAACGTCCTGACTTTC
V: TRBV11-3; D: NA; J: TRBJ2-2; size: NA; CDR3: CASSQWLTGELFF; DNA: TGTGCCAGCAGCCAATGGCTCACCGGGGAGCTGTTTTTT
V: TRBV11-1; D: TRBD1; J: TRBJ1-3; size: NA; CDR3: CASEGTVGNTIYF; DNA: TGTGCCAGCGAGGGGACAGTCGGAAACACCATATATTTT
V: TRBV28; D: TRBD1; J: TRBJ2-2; size: NA; CDR3: CASSDTGTANTGELFF; DNA: TGTGCCAGCAGCGATACCGGGACAGCAAACACCGGGGAGCTGTTTTTT
V: TRBV5-4; D: NA; J: TRBJ1-3; size: few; CDR3: CASSLEGANTIYF; DNA: TGTGCCAGCAGCTTGGAAGGGGCAAACACCATATATTTT
V: TRBV11-2; D: TRBD1; J: TRBJ2-6; size: NA; CDR3: CASSFPRGQAHSGANVLTF; DNA: TGTGCCAGCAGCTTCCCTCGGGGACAGGCGCACTCTGGGGCCAACGTCCTGACTTTC
V: TRBV5-1; D: NA; J: TRBJ2-1; size: once; CDR3: CASSLDWVRSDEQFF; DNA: TGCGCCAGCAGCTTGGACTGGGTGAGGAGCGATGAGCAGTTCTTC
V: TRBV10-3; D: TRBD1; J: TRBJ1-5; size: NA; CDR3: CAISDGTGGGNQPQHF; DNA: TGTGCCATCAGTGACGGGACAGGGGGAGGCAATCAGCCCCAGCATTTT
V: TRBV9; D: NA; J: TRBJ2-4; size: NA; CDR3: CASSDSVGGKNIQYF; DNA: TGTGCCAGCAGCGATAGCGTCGGGGGCAAAAACATTCAGTACTTC
V: TRBV2; D: NA; J: TRBJ2-3; size: NA; CDR3: CASGTQSTGRSAQYF; DNA: TGTGCCAGCGGCACCCAGTCGACTGGTCGATCTGCGCAGTATTTT
V: TRBV5-1; D: TRBD2; J: TRBJ2-3; size: few; CDR3: CASSPGTSGGPDTQYF; DNA: TGCGCCAGCAGCCCCGGGACTAGCGGGGGGCCGGATACGCAGTATTTT
V: TRBV19; D: NA; J: TRBJ1-5; size: NA; CDR3: CASRWRDYSNQPQHF; DNA: TGTGCCAGTAGGTGGAGGGATTATAGCAATCAGCCCCAGCATTTT
V: TRBV6-5; D: NA; J: TRBJ2-1; size: NA; CDR3: CASRRESSNEQFF; DNA: TGTGCCAGCAGACGCGAGTCGTCCAATGAGCAGTTCTTC
V: TRBV27; D: NA; J: TRBJ2-5; size: NA; CDR3: CASSFGQAETQYF; DNA: TGTGCCAGCAGTTTTGGTCAGGCTGAGACCCAGTACTTC
V: TRBV5-4; D: NA; J: TRBJ2-5; size: NA; CDR3: CASSGGIQETQYF; DNA: TGTGCCAGCAGCGGGGGGATTCAAGAGACCCAGTACTTC
V: TRBV19; D: TRBD2; J: TRBJ2-5; size: NA; CDR3: CASSTPGGGPQETQYF; DNA: TGTGCCAGTAGTACCCCGGGCGGGGGTCCCCAAGAGACCCAGTACTTC
V: TRBV9; D: NA; J: TRBJ1-2; size: NA; CDR3: CASSGASDGYTF; DNA: TGTGCCAGCAGCGGGGCTTCGGATGGCTACACCTTC
V: TRBV10-3; D: NA; J: TRBJ1-1; size: NA; CDR3: CAISETANTEAFF; DNA: TGTGCCATCAGTGAGACAGCGAACACTGAAGCTTTCTTT
V: TRBV19; D: TRBD1; J: TRBJ2-2; size: NA; CDR3: CASSKGTGTAGELFF; DNA: TGTGCCAGTAGTAAAGGGACAGGAACAGCCGGGGAGCTGTTTTTT
V: TRBV25-1; D: NA; J: TRBJ2-1; size: NA; CDR3: CASSESTLYNEQFF; DNA: TGTGCCAGCAGTGAATCGACACTCTACAATGAGCAGTTCTTC
V: TRBV7-2; D: NA; J: TRBJ2-1; size: NA; CDR3: CASSRGASSYNEQFF; DNA: TGTGCCAGCAGCCGGGGGGCCTCCTCCTACAATGAGCAGTTCTTC
V: TRBV10-3; D: NA; J: TRBJ1-2; size: once; CDR3: CAISESTGGTEGYTF; DNA: TGTGCCATCAGTGAATCGACGGGGGGGACCGAAGGCTACACCTTC
V: TRBV11-2; D: NA; J: TRBJ1-2; size: NA; CDR3: CASSLDRGGYGYTF; DNA: TGTGCCAGCAGCTTAGATCGGGGGGGCTATGGCTACACCTTC
V: TRBV12-3/TRBV12-4; D: NA; J: TRBJ1-1; size: NA; CDR3: CASRSQVSEAFF; DNA: TGTGCCAGCAGGTCCCAGGTCTCTGAAGCTTTCTTT
V: TRBV11-1; D: TRBD1; J: TRBJ2-1; size: NA; CDR3: CASSLSHDRGGNEQFF; DNA: TGTGCCAGCAGCTTATCCCACGACAGGGGCGGGAATGAGCAGTTCTTC
V: TRBV5-1; D: TRBD1; J: TRBJ1-1; size: NA; CDR3: CASSSRQGKVGTEAFF; DNA: TGCGCCAGCAGCTCCCGACAGGGGAAGGTGGGGACTGAAGCTTTCTTT
V: TRBV4-1; D: TRBD1; J: TRBJ2-3; size: NA; CDR3: CASSQVLQGGPDTQYF; DNA: TGCGCCAGCAGCCAAGTGTTACAGGGGGGCCCAGATACGCAGTATTTT
V: TRBV6-5; D: NA; J: TRBJ2-1; size: NA; CDR3: CASSLAPSYNEQFF; DNA: TGTGCCAGCAGCCTAGCCCCTTCCTACAATGAGCAGTTCTTC
V: TRBV28; D: NA; J: TRBJ1-3; size: NA; CDR3: CASTLGGNSGNTIYF; DNA: TGTGCCAGCACCTTGGGAGGAAACTCTGGAAACACCATATATTTT
V: TRBV4-2; D: TRBD2; J: TRBJ2-5; size: NA; CDR3: CASSQDSGLAGGTQYF; DNA: TGTGCCAGCAGCCAAGATTCTGGACTAGCGGGAGGGACCCAGTACTTC
V: TRBV3-1/TRBV3-2; D: NA; J: TRBJ1-5; size: NA; CDR3: CASSQASGQTTYSNQPQHF; DNA: TGTGCCAGCAGCCAAGCTAGTGGACAGACCACCTATAGCAATCAGCCCCAGCATTTT
V: TRBV7-2; D: NA; J: TRBJ2-1; size: once; CDR3: CASSPGGGSYNEQFF; DNA: TGTGCCAGCAGCCCCGGGGGAGGCTCGTACAATGAGCAGTTCTTC
V: TRBV10-3; D: NA; J: TRBJ2-3; size: NA; CDR3: CAIRAAGGADTQYF; DNA: TGTGCCATCAGGGCAGCTGGTGGAGCAGATACGCAGTATTTT
V: TRBV10-3; D: TRBD1; J: TRBJ2-5; size: NA; CDR3: CAISAGQGDGGTQYF; DNA: TGTGCCATCAGTGCTGGACAGGGCGATGGCGGGACCCAGTACTTC
V: TRBV7-2; D: NA; J: TRBJ2-5; size: NA; CDR3: CASSFGGYQETQYF; DNA: TGTGCCAGCAGCTTCGGCGGGTACCAAGAGACCCAGTACTTC
V: TRBV6-1; D: NA; J: TRBJ1-5; size: NA; CDR3: CASSEGQVHNQPQHF; DNA: TGTGCCAGCAGTGAAGGACAGGTTCACAATCAGCCCCAGCATTTT
V: TRBV5-1; D: TRBD2; J: TRBJ2-2; size: NA; CDR3: CASSLGVLAGVFDTGELFF; DNA: TGCGCCAGCAGCTTGGGGGTACTAGCGGGAGTATTTGACACCGGGGAGCTGTTTTTT
V: TRBV5-1; D: TRBD1; J: TRBJ2-3; size: NA; CDR3: CASKGQVNTDTQYF; DNA: TGCGCCAGCAAGGGACAGGTCAACACAGATACGCAGTATTTT
V: TRBV19; D: TRBD1; J: TRBJ1-2; size: NA; CDR3: CASSIFRRGLWIDGYTF; DNA: TGTGCCAGTAGTATCTTCAGGAGGGGGCTGTGGATCGATGGCTACACCTTC
V: TRBV27; D: NA; J: TRBJ1-6; size: NA; CDR3: CASRPQGFLVSPLHF; DNA: TGTGCCAGCAGACCTCAGGGTTTCTTAGTGTCACCCCTCCACTTT
V: TRBV4-1; D: TRBD1; J: TRBJ1-2; size: NA; CDR3: CASSLTSGTGTYGYTF; DNA: TGCGCCAGCAGCCTAACATCCGGGACAGGGACCTATGGCTACACCTTC
V: TRBV7-2; D: NA; J: TRBJ1-1; size: NA; CDR3: CASSFIARNTEAFF; DNA: TGTGCCAGCAGCTTCATTGCCAGGAACACTGAAGCTTTCTTT